The entry below gives a single T cell receptor beta chain sequence along with its context. Its target is unknown. Treatment here: about 20 received Ad26.COV2.S at low or high dose, single or two shots; 5 received placebo; per-sample allocation not given. Samples came from day 63 after the first vaccine or placebo injection. An adult donor aged 18-55 years was enrolled in Boston. The data were obtained in a study of Ad26.COV2.S vaccination and SARS-CoV-2 variants. On the study more broadly: As a participant in COV1001, the donor was in the Ad26.COV2.S trial arm. Once or twice, 56 days apart, Ad26.COV2.S was delivered intramuscularly. Findings of the study overall: For non-spike TCRs, breadth in vaccine recipients resembled that in placebo recipients.

Germline-derived CDR1 and CDR2 are LNHDA and SQIVND (reference sequence). Trimming stripped 5 bases from V and 3 bases from J, with 11 bases between. This CDR3 contains 14 residues. Generated by immunoSEQ multiplex PCR, the TCRdb table keeps only in-frame clones and is missing some. Of approximately 360,000 clones listed, 80% to 90% are singletons. The TCR originated in a person between 18 and 65 years old who received the Ad26.COV2.S COVID-19 vaccine or a placebo. The chain links TRBV19 to TRBJ1-3; D call uncertain. Specimen: peripheral blood, collected in a trial of Ad26.COV2.S vaccine versus placebo. The CDR3 protein is CASSQDLFGNTIYF. The CDR3 coding sequence is TGTGCCAGTAGTCAGGACCTTTTTGGAAACACCATATATTTT. The full variable domain, rest sourced from reference TRBV19 and TRBJ1-3, is DGGITQSPKYLFRKEGQNVTLSCEQNLNHDAMYWYRQDPGQGLRLIYYSQIVNDFQKGDIAEGYSVSREKKESFPLTVTSAQKNPTAFYLCASSQDLFGNTIYFGEGSWLTVV.